The T cell receptor beta chain described here comes from a study of cytomegalovirus exposure and HLA in healthy donors (dated by TCRdb to about 2017). In the study overall: According to an earlier analysis of several hundred of the donors, some 180 million T cells yielded over 100 million unique TCR beta sequences and approximately 300 Gb of sequence data. In an earlier analysis of roughly 540 of the donors, high-throughput TCR beta sequencing was used to judge whether each TCR beta V gene segment behaved as functional or pseudogenic. The aim of the study was to test whether cataloging public T cell receptors could identify signatures of past pathogen exposure. An early release that covered some 640 HLA-typed donors contained approximately 300 gigabases of sequencing data and 85 million to 100 million unique TCR sequences. To predict cytomegalovirus infection status, the study brought together high-throughput TCR immunosequencing, statistical association of individual TCRs with disease status, and machine learning. Genome-wide SNP genotypes for about 60% of the roughly 700 donors were used in a later genetic analysis, which treated that subset as a discovery cohort. The study used immunosequencing to profile the T cell repertoires of hundreds of subjects and linked those repertoires to cytomegalovirus serostatus. Class I and class II HLA loci were covered by the typing at four-digit resolution. Of the 300 to 500 genotyped donors, 75% to 85% were placed in the genetic ancestry cluster associated with self-reported Caucasian donors. The later analysis used no new phenotypic data to find candidate immune exposures, relying instead on TCR beta sequences and their occurrence across donors. Among over 350 genotyped donors of the cohort, an average of around 240,000 unique TCR beta nucleotide sequences were sequenced per donor, 15% to 20% of them non-productive. Every discovery cohort repertoire had been produced on one sequencing platform. A separate validation cohort of over a hundred different subjects was used in addition to the 666-subject first cohort. Donor age, sex, ethnicity and CMV serostatus were compiled alongside the repertoire data. Roughly 5 DR-DQ haplotypes were handled as single units for association and clustering because linkage in the cohort was strong. The number of donors typed differed by locus, with roughly 620-630 for A, B, C, DRB1 and DQB1, roughly 520 for DQA1, 600 to 610 for DPA1, and 472 for DPB1. In a later analysis, previously published TCR beta repertoires from 666 donors were re-analyzed and high-resolution HLA genotyping was added so that TCR occurrence patterns could be studied.

About this clone itself: It lacks a known antigen. An end of the junction does not agree with germline; a read error may underlie this. This sample also contains other DNA sequences that code for the same CDR3.

For CDR1 and CDR2, the germline V gene (reference sequence) lists SSHAT and FNYEAQ. Inclusive of the bounding cysteine and phenylalanine, the CDR3 is 14 residues long. Left in the record is the CDR3 DNA by itself, 42 bases read in frame from the first base. Study-wide conclusions, independent of this receptor: For the cohort, immune exposure information was limited to CMV serostatus. A cluster of highly shared sequence variants was judged likely to be a technical artifact of the sequencing pipeline. A further reported finding was that TCR beta sequences accurately predicted the HLA-A and HLA-B alleles for most subjects in the first cohort. Correlated functional status among segregating V segments might reflect linkage disequilibrium, but an unknown experimental factor could not be ruled out. In a later genetic analysis, a missense DCLRE1C variant was associated with V-gene and J-gene trimming of TCR beta chains, and the association was replicated in an independent cohort. The classifier was reported to diagnose cytomegalovirus status with high specificity and sensitivity in both the original cohort and the validation cohort. The cohort was sequenced for TCR beta chains only, and without alpha or paired-chain data the features that could be detected were limited. Because the 87-base-pair reads could not distinguish some IMGT-functional V segments, including TRBV6-2 and TRBV6-3, those segments were excluded. In an earlier analysis of some 540 of the donors, most TCR beta V segments appeared in productive rearrangements about 87% or about 30% of the time, broadly matching IMGT annotations. A later genetic analysis reported fewer N-insertions in productive TCRs among donors in an Asian-associated ancestry cluster than the approximately 700-donor mean. At a false discovery rate of 0.05, a later analysis linked approximately 18,000 TCR beta sequences to specific HLA alleles. When HLA alleles, especially DR and DQ, strongly co-occurred, attributing TCR associations to individual alleles was difficult. Most TCR sequences were seen in very few donors, while some public TCRs were found in many individuals. Roughly uniform sequencing depth across donors was assumed in presence/absence analyses, although this assumption may not hold. In vitro tests confirmed that a few of the cytomegalovirus-associated TCR beta chains recognize cytomegalovirus antigens. It was suggested by the authors that the approach could potentially be generalized to other disease states and immunological phenotypes. Because HLA typing was unavailable for some donors at each locus, only the typed subset was used in association tests. Several of the top co-occurrence clusters appeared to be linked to parvovirus B19, influenza, CMV and Epstein-Barr virus, according to a later analysis. A total of 150 or so TCR beta chains were listed by the study as associated with cytomegalovirus. The earlier analysis of approximately 540 of the donors excluded around 17 rarely observed V segments, including chromosome 9 orphons, because counts were too low. A later analysis found that TCR association rates varied across HLA loci, with DRB1 alleles showing the most associated TCRs and HLA-C alleles the fewest. Compared with equally common non-associated chains, HLA-associated TCR beta chains in a later analysis were more clonally expanded and had lower generation probabilities. Most CMV-associated TCR beta chains appeared to be HLA-restricted in a later analysis, and the HLA associations seemed to be driven largely by CMV exposure.

The cohort was made up of approximately 670 healthy bone marrow donors. At the time of sampling, all cohort members were nominally healthy, though unrecorded immune exposures were likely present. The donor was CMV seronegative and belonged to the group of 320 or so seronegative cohort members. Every donor gave a peripheral blood sample, and the peripheral blood mononuclear cells from that sample were used for TCR beta sequencing. Genomic DNA extraction from the blood cell samples was performed with the Qiagen DNeasy Blood Extraction Kit. Library construction relied on the immunoSEQ multiplex PCR assay. For the multiplex PCR, a mixture combining 60 forward primers for TCR Vbeta segments and 13 reverse primers for TCR Jbeta segments was used. The CDR3 region of rearranged TCR beta genes was amplified from genomic DNA with a multiplex PCR assay. The Illumina HiSeq System was used to sequence the amplified TCR beta libraries as 87-base-pair reads. The study's own analysis went as follows. In a later analysis, tens of millions of unique TCR beta chains were counted across the roughly 670 repertoires, and roughly 11 million of these chains were shared by at least two donors. Raw reads were error-corrected and collapsed into unique sequences by a nearest-neighbor algorithm in which closely related sequences were merged to remove PCR and sequencing errors. To assign V, D and J gene segments, CDR3 sequences were aligned to IMGT reference sequences. For a sequence to be retained, a match of at least six nucleotides to both a V gene segment and a J gene segment was required. Rearrangements were classified as productive when the CDR3 lacked stop codons and remained in frame with V and J, and all other rearrangements were classified as non-productive. Following IMGT convention, CDR3 was defined as the stretch from the second conserved V-encoded cysteine to the conserved J-encoded phenylalanine. The earlier analysis of fewer than 700 of the donors excluded sequences that lacked an unambiguous match to a single V gene segment. In an earlier analysis of several hundred of the donors, V segments were called functional above 56.7% productive rearrangements and were called segregating when the between-donor standard deviation exceeded 5%. A statistical classification framework was developed to diagnose cytomegalovirus status using the catalog of TCR beta chain sequences. A later analysis assigned V and J genes by comparing TCR nucleotide sequences with IMGT/GENE-DB human TR gene sequences. Using the TCRdist pipeline, a later analysis assigned CDR3 sequences along with most-parsimonious VDJ recombination scenarios. In a later analysis, each TCR beta chain was defined by its CDR3 amino acid sequence together with its V-gene family, and reads lacking a unique V-gene family were excluded. As a way to deal with suspected cross-contamination and a sequencing artifact, a later analysis dropped roughly 620 nucleotide sequences that were highly shared and had low generation probability. For each public chain, a later analysis derived a clonal expansion index from normalized ranks of inferred template counts within each repertoire. A later analysis computed generation probabilities with a VDJ recombination model fitted to out-of-frame rearrangements, and checked the results against IGoR. In a later analysis, TCR-TCR, TCR-HLA and TCR-CMV co-occurrence was scored with hypergeometric tests, and a repertoire-size bias correction was applied to TCR pairs. To estimate false discovery rates, a later analysis permuted the HLA or CMV assignments 20 times. In a later analysis, co-occurring TCRs were grouped using DBSCAN, with TCRdist sequence similarity added in when clustering inside HLA-allele-positive subsets. For co-occurrence clustering, repertoires with fewer than 30,000 or more than 120,000 public chains were excluded, along with five repertoires with anomalous nucleotide sharing. TCRdb mirrors the immuneACCESS table, restricted to in-frame sequences. Some clones are absent from its copies; in checked studies, under half trace to an unresolved V gene, and the reason for the others is unknown. D and trimming were read from the DNA, whereas the V and J calls and clone size are those reported in that table. This sample holds about 170,000 clones; over 60% were observed only once. Together, the top ten hold under 3% of the sample.

This TCR derives from a woman aged 45-65 years in good health and CMV-seronegative. What was sequenced was PBMCs. The V and J segments used are TRBV7-7 and TRBJ1-4; the D region possibly corresponds to TRBD1 (6 bases align). The CDR3 reads CASSPGGSNEKLFF. The sequenced DNA: TGTGCTAGCAGCCCTGGGGGCTCTAATGAAAAACTGTTTTTT.